Listed below are T cell receptor beta chains from one sample, sequenced in a study of cytomegalovirus exposure and HLA in healthy donors. Here immunoSEQ multiplex PCR was the method, and the copy in TCRdb shows in-frame clones only, minus some. The table records about 180,000 clones, roughly nine tenths of them present only once. The specimen was PBMCs. The source of these receptors is a man aged 18 to 29 in good health and CMV-seropositive. Each CDR3 is given with its conserved first and last residue. Fields, in order: clone size, V gene, D gene, J gene, CDR3 protein, CDR3 DNA. D genes are given only for firm matches. Clone size is shown for a subset of rows, as once, few, many or a class of expanded clone.

size: -; V: TRBV5-1; D: TRBD2; J: TRBJ2-1; CDR3: CASSPGTSGMDEQFF; DNA: TGCGCCAGCAGCCCCGGGACTAGCGGAATGGATGAGCAGTTCTTC
size: -; V: TRBV5-1; D: TRBD2; J: TRBJ2-5; CDR3: CASSPGLAGETQYF; DNA: TGCGCCAGCAGCCCCGGACTAGCTGGGGAGACCCAGTACTTC
size: -; V: TRBV7-2; D: -; J: TRBJ2-3; CDR3: CASSLQGQDTQYF; DNA: TGTGCCAGCAGCTTACAGGGGCAAGATACGCAGTATTTT
size: few; V: TRBV4-2; D: TRBD2; J: TRBJ2-2; CDR3: CASSHRTGGITGELFF; DNA: TGTGCCAGCAGCCACCGAACCGGGGGGATCACCGGGGAGCTGTTTTTT
size: -; V: TRBV19; D: TRBD1; J: TRBJ2-2; CDR3: CASSLDRVEVWGELFF; DNA: TGTGCCAGTAGCTTGGACAGGGTCGAGGTTTGGGGGGAGCTGTTTTTT
size: few; V: TRBV28; D: -; J: TRBJ2-7; CDR3: CASAGLISYEQYF; DNA: TGTGCCAGCGCGGGACTGATATCCTACGAGCAGTACTTC
size: -; V: TRBV7-8; D: -; J: TRBJ1-5; CDR3: CASSLGGTLVQPQHF; DNA: TGTGCCAGCAGCTTAGGGGGGACATTGGTACAGCCCCAGCATTTT
size: -; V: TRBV5-1; D: TRBD1; J: TRBJ2-5; CDR3: CASSLGTGGPQETQYF; DNA: TGCGCCAGCAGCTTGGGGACAGGGGGCCCACAAGAGACCCAGTACTTC
size: once; V: TRBV7-3; D: TRBD2; J: TRBJ2-7; CDR3: CASSPQGAGTYEQYF; DNA: TGTGCCAGCAGCCCCCAGGGAGCGGGGACCTACGAGCAGTACTTC
size: -; V: TRBV7-2; D: TRBD2; J: TRBJ2-5; CDR3: CASSLRLAEETQYF; DNA: TGTGCCAGCAGCCTTCGACTAGCGGAAGAGACCCAGTACTTC
size: -; V: TRBV11-2; D: -; J: TRBJ2-7; CDR3: CASSEDRPHEQYF; DNA: TGTGCCAGCAGCGAAGACAGGCCCCACGAGCAGTACTTC
size: -; V: TRBV6-6; D: TRBD1; J: TRBJ1-3; CDR3: CASSDSGTGTGNTIYF; DNA: TGTGCCAGCAGTGACTCAGGGACAGGAACTGGAAACACCATATATTTT
size: -; V: TRBV7-9; D: TRBD2; J: TRBJ2-1; CDR3: CASSSTWTSGRYNEQFF; DNA: TGTGCCAGCAGCTCTACCTGGACTAGCGGGAGGTACAATGAGCAGTTCTTC
size: -; V: TRBV13; D: -; J: TRBJ2-5; CDR3: CASSLGRGQAQYF; DNA: TGTGCCAGCAGCTTAGGCAGGGGCCAAGCCCAGTACTTC
size: -; V: TRBV9; D: -; J: TRBJ2-2; CDR3: CASSVEPGVAGELFF; DNA: TGTGCCAGCAGCGTAGAGCCCGGGGTGGCCGGGGAGCTGTTTTTT
size: -; V: TRBV4-1; D: TRBD1; J: TRBJ1-4; CDR3: CASSQSGTVNEKLFF; DNA: TGCGCCAGCAGCCAATCCGGGACAGTTAATGAAAAACTGTTTTTT
size: -; V: TRBV11-3; D: -; J: TRBJ2-3; CDR3: CASSLEGQSDTQYF; DNA: TGTGCCAGCAGCTTAGAGGGGCAATCGGATACGCAGTATTTT
size: -; V: TRBV30; D: -; J: TRBJ1-6; CDR3: CVGESWSVANSPLHF; DNA: TGTGTCGGTGAATCGTGGTCGGTCGCTAATTCACCCCTCCACTTT
size: -; V: TRBV27; D: -; J: TRBJ2-2; CDR3: CASSFLGRGGELFF; DNA: TGTGCCAGCAGTTTCTTGGGTAGGGGCGGGGAGCTGTTTTTT
size: -; V: TRBV13; D: TRBD1; J: TRBJ1-1; CDR3: CASSLVVTGYTEAFF; DNA: TGTGCCAGCAGCTTAGTCGTGACAGGGTACACTGAAGCTTTCTTT
size: -; V: TRBV7-6; D: TRBD2; J: TRBJ2-1; CDR3: CASSLGLAGAPAEQFF; DNA: TGTGCCAGCAGTTTGGGGCTAGCGGGCGCCCCGGCTGAGCAGTTCTTC
size: once; V: TRBV30; D: -; J: TRBJ1-1; CDR3: CAWGAATAGDTEAFF; DNA: TGTGCCTGGGGCGCGGCGACAGCTGGGGACACTGAAGCTTTCTTT
size: -; V: TRBV5-1; D: TRBD1; J: TRBJ1-5; CDR3: CASSVTGTGLGEPQHF; DNA: TGCGCCAGCAGCGTGACCGGGACAGGGCTTGGAGAGCCCCAGCATTTT
size: -; V: TRBV19; D: -; J: TRBJ2-1; CDR3: CASSMQGGEQFF; DNA: TGTGCCAGTAGTATGCAAGGAGGAGAGCAGTTCTTC
size: -; V: TRBV5-5; D: TRBD2; J: TRBJ2-1; CDR3: CASSASGTSGGTRFF; DNA: TGTGCCAGCAGCGCGTCCGGGACTAGCGGCGGGACTCGGTTCTTC
size: -; V: TRBV27; D: TRBD1; J: TRBJ1-1; CDR3: CASSSLIGTGANTEAFF; DNA: TGTGCCAGCAGCAGTCTCATCGGGACAGGGGCGAACACTGAAGCTTTCTTT
size: -; V: TRBV27; D: -; J: TRBJ2-1; CDR3: CASSYPGASRHEQFF; DNA: TGTGCCAGCAGTTATCCAGGGGCGTCGAGGCATGAGCAGTTCTTC
size: -; V: TRBV5-1; D: TRBD2; J: TRBJ2-3; CDR3: CASSLLAGGRLPDTQYF; DNA: TGCGCCAGCAGCTTACTAGCGGGGGGGAGACTGCCAGATACGCAGTATTTT
size: -; V: TRBV6-6; D: TRBD1; J: TRBJ2-2; CDR3: CASSYGAGGPGELFF; DNA: TGTGCCAGCAGTTACGGGGCAGGGGGCCCCGGGGAGCTGTTTTTT
size: -; V: TRBV14; D: -; J: TRBJ2-7; CDR3: CASSHPPTGNSYEQYF; DNA: TGTGCCAGCAGCCACCCTCCGACGGGAAACTCCTACGAGCAGTACTTC
size: few; V: TRBV4-3; D: TRBD2; J: TRBJ2-1; CDR3: CASGRGSGDYNEQFF; DNA: TGCGCCAGCGGGCGGGGTAGCGGGGACTACAATGAGCAGTTCTTC
size: -; V: TRBV7-2; D: TRBD2; J: TRBJ2-2; CDR3: CASSFHGLAGRMAGELFF; DNA: TGTGCCAGCAGCTTCCACGGACTAGCGGGGAGAATGGCCGGGGAGCTGTTTTTT
size: -; V: TRBV6-1; D: -; J: TRBJ1-2; CDR3: CASSELSGYGYTF; DNA: TGTGCCAGCAGTGAGTTATCGGGCTATGGCTACACCTTC
size: -; V: TRBV6-4; D: -; J: TRBJ2-1; CDR3: CASSDSARSSYNEQFF; DNA: TGTGCCAGCAGTGACTCGGCTAGGAGCTCCTACAATGAGCAGTTCTTC
size: -; V: TRBV7-2; D: TRBD1; J: TRBJ1-2; CDR3: CASRLRTGGRGNYGYTF; DNA: TGTGCCAGCAGGCTTCGGACAGGCGGCAGGGGCAACTATGGCTACACCTTC
size: -; V: TRBV7-3; D: TRBD2; J: TRBJ2-4; CDR3: CASSLTAGLAKNIQYF; DNA: TGTGCCAGCAGCTTAACAGCGGGACTAGCCAAAAACATTCAGTACTTC
size: -; V: TRBV6-1; D: TRBD1; J: TRBJ2-7; CDR3: CASDRVLNEEQYF; DNA: TGTGCCAGCGACAGGGTCCTTAATGAGGAGCAGTACTTC
size: -; V: TRBV6-1; D: TRBD1; J: TRBJ2-7; CDR3: CASSPDRGSSYEQYF; DNA: TGTGCCAGCAGCCCGGACAGGGGTTCATCCTACGAGCAGTACTTC
size: -; V: TRBV5-1; D: -; J: TRBJ1-4; CDR3: CASSLTGIDEKLFF; DNA: TGCGCCAGCAGCTTGACAGGGATAGATGAAAAACTGTTTTTT
size: -; V: TRBV10-3; D: TRBD1; J: TRBJ1-2; CDR3: CAISRTGERGYTF; DNA: TGTGCCATCAGCAGGACAGGGGAGCGCGGCTACACCTTC
size: -; V: TRBV6-1; D: TRBD2; J: TRBJ2-1; CDR3: CASSAWTSGVNEQFF; DNA: TGTGCCAGCAGTGCGTGGACTAGCGGGGTCAATGAGCAGTTCTTC
size: -; V: TRBV4-2; D: TRBD1; J: TRBJ1-1; CDR3: CASSQRQGNTEAFF; DNA: TGTGCCAGCAGCCAGCGACAGGGGAACACTGAAGCTTTCTTT
size: -; V: TRBV28; D: TRBD1; J: TRBJ1-2; CDR3: CASALIDRVGGYTF; DNA: TGTGCCAGCGCCCTCATCGACAGGGTCGGCGGCTACACCTTC
size: -; V: TRBV7-2; D: -; J: TRBJ2-6; CDR3: CASTLWGDSGANVLTF; DNA: TGTGCCAGCACCCTTTGGGGGGACTCTGGGGCCAACGTCCTGACTTTC
size: -; V: TRBV11-2; D: -; J: TRBJ2-7; CDR3: CASSLRGGGYEQYF; DNA: TGTGCCAGCAGCCTACGGGGAGGGGGCTACGAGCAGTACTTC
size: -; V: TRBV5-6; D: -; J: TRBJ2-7; CDR3: CASSLGQSYEQYF; DNA: TGTGCCAGCAGCTTAGGACAGTCCTACGAGCAGTACTTC
size: -; V: TRBV7-8; D: -; J: TRBJ1-1; CDR3: CASSSRGAAEAFF; DNA: TGTGCCAGCAGCTCCAGGGGCGCAGCTGAAGCTTTCTTT
size: once; V: TRBV2; D: -; J: TRBJ1-1; CDR3: CASSEDEGSVLNTEAFF; DNA: TGTGCCAGCAGTGAAGATGAGGGATCAGTGTTGAACACTGAAGCTTTCTTT